This is a list of T cell receptor beta chains from one sample in a study of CD8 T cells in ankylosing spondylitis. TCRdb processed the 5' RACE reads anew with MiXCR; each CDR3 protein has one entry. The sample gives a few hundred thousand distinct CDR3 sequences, 15% to 20% of which show up once; around 32% is in the top ten. Sequencing was carried out using blood, either unsorted or a sorted T cell fraction (not recorded which). These receptors came from a male donor with ankylosing spondylitis or in good health (not recorded which). The CDR3 runs from the conserved cysteine through the conserved F or W. The D gene is left open where the match is weak. Clone size, where shown, is once, few, many, or a class for clones that have expanded.

cdr3_aa: CASSARLAEAYEQYF
cdr3_nt: TGTGCCAGCAGTGCAAGACTAGCGGAGGCCTACGAGCAGTACTTC
j_call: TRBJ2-7
d_call: TRBD2
clone_size: many
v_call: TRBV28

cdr3_aa: CASSSWAGTSGQETQYF
cdr3_nt: TGTGCCAGCAGCTCATGGGCGGGGACTAGCGGGCAAGAGACCCAGTACTTC
j_call: TRBJ2-5
d_call: TRBD2
clone_size: few
v_call: TRBV9

cdr3_aa: CSVSGGRSYNEQFF
cdr3_nt: TGCAGCGTTTCGGGCGGGAGATCCTACAATGAGCAGTTCTTC
j_call: TRBJ2-1
d_call: TRBD2
clone_size: NA
v_call: TRBV29-1

cdr3_aa: CASSFTSGREVTDTQYF
cdr3_nt: TGTGCCAGCAGCTTTACTAGCGGGAGAGAGGTCACAGATACGCAGTATTTT
j_call: TRBJ2-3
d_call: TRBD2
clone_size: NA
v_call: TRBV7-6

cdr3_aa: CAISEGQEYEQYF
cdr3_nt: TGTGCCATCAGTGAGGGGCAGGAGTACGAGCAGTACTTC
j_call: TRBJ2-7
d_call: NA
clone_size: few
v_call: TRBV10-3

cdr3_aa: CSASKPTSNEQFF
cdr3_nt: TGCAGTGCTAGTAAGCCGACCTCCAATGAGCAGTTCTTC
j_call: TRBJ2-1
d_call: NA
clone_size: many
v_call: TRBV20-1

cdr3_aa: CASSLQQGALQDNSPLHF
cdr3_nt: TGTGCCAGCAGCTTACAACAGGGGGCCTTGCAGGACAATTCACCCCTCCACTTT
j_call: TRBJ1-6
d_call: TRBD1
clone_size: few
v_call: TRBV11-2

cdr3_aa: CAINGMQGEGYTF
cdr3_nt: TGTGCCATCAACGGTATGCAGGGTGAGGGCTACACCTTC
j_call: TRBJ1-2
d_call: NA
clone_size: few
v_call: TRBV10-3

cdr3_aa: CASSLLAGSTDTQYF
cdr3_nt: TGTGCCAGCAGCTTGCTAGCGGGAAGCACAGATACGCAGTATTTT
j_call: TRBJ2-3
d_call: TRBD2
clone_size: few
v_call: TRBV7-9

cdr3_aa: CSAATGVTNTGELFF
cdr3_nt: TGCAGTGCTGCAACAGGGGTAACGAACACCGGGGAGCTGTTTTTT
j_call: TRBJ2-2
d_call: TRBD1
clone_size: few
v_call: TRBV20-1

cdr3_aa: CASSLLRSSYNSPLHF
cdr3_nt: TGTGCCAGCAGTTTACTCAGGAGCTCCTATAATTCACCCCTCCACTTT
j_call: TRBJ1-6
d_call: NA
clone_size: NA
v_call: TRBV28

cdr3_aa: CASSQVLASPGPDTQYF
cdr3_nt: TGCGCCAGCAGCCAAGTACTAGCGTCACCTGGCCCAGATACGCAGTATTTT
j_call: TRBJ2-3
d_call: TRBD2
clone_size: few
v_call: TRBV4-1

cdr3_aa: CSVEGGQVSSYEQYF
cdr3_nt: TGCAGCGTTGAAGGGGGACAGGTCAGCTCCTACGAGCAGTACTTC
j_call: TRBJ2-7
d_call: TRBD1
clone_size: NA
v_call: TRBV29-1

cdr3_aa: CASSSGQGLNNEQFF
cdr3_nt: TGTGCCAGCAGCTCGGGACAGGGTCTAAACAATGAGCAGTTCTTC
j_call: TRBJ2-1
d_call: TRBD1
clone_size: few
v_call: TRBV11-2

cdr3_aa: CASSLPEAYEQYF
cdr3_nt: TGCGCCAGCAGCTTGCCAGAGGCCTACGAGCAGTACTTC
j_call: TRBJ2-7
d_call: NA
clone_size: NA
v_call: TRBV5-1

cdr3_aa: CASSLGVPPNTDTQYF
cdr3_nt: TGTGCCAGCAGCTTAGGGGTACCACCAAACACAGATACGCAGTATTTT
j_call: TRBJ2-3
d_call: NA
clone_size: NA
v_call: TRBV7-2

cdr3_aa: CASSLLAEGDTQYF
cdr3_nt: TGTGCCAGCAGCTTATTAGCGGAAGGAGATACGCAGTATTTT
j_call: TRBJ2-3
d_call: NA
clone_size: few
v_call: TRBV5-6

cdr3_aa: CASSGQFQETQYF
cdr3_nt: TGTGCCAGCAGTGGACAGTTCCAAGAGACCCAGTACTTC
j_call: TRBJ2-5
d_call: NA
clone_size: NA
v_call: TRBV12-3/TRBV12-4

cdr3_aa: CATSPRQGYEQYF
cdr3_nt: TGTGCCACCAGCCCACGACAGGGCTACGAGCAGTACTTC
j_call: TRBJ2-7
d_call: TRBD1
clone_size: NA
v_call: TRBV15

cdr3_aa: CASRAGNYNEQFF
cdr3_nt: TGCGCCAGCAGAGCGGGCAACTACAATGAGCAGTTCTTC
j_call: TRBJ2-1
d_call: NA
clone_size: few
v_call: TRBV5-1

cdr3_aa: CASSSTYGDDYGYTF
cdr3_nt: TGTGCCAGCAGTAGCACGTATGGGGACGACTATGGCTACACCTTC
j_call: TRBJ1-2
d_call: NA
clone_size: NA
v_call: TRBV5-4

cdr3_aa: CASSFEQTQYF
cdr3_nt: TGTGCCAGCAGTTTCGAACAGACCCAGTACTTC
j_call: TRBJ2-5
d_call: NA
clone_size: few
v_call: TRBV7-2

cdr3_aa: CVSSQKGQGGYNEQFF
cdr3_nt: TGTGTCAGCAGCCAGAAGGGGCAGGGTGGTTACAATGAGCAGTTCTTC
j_call: TRBJ2-1
d_call: NA
clone_size: NA
v_call: TRBV9

cdr3_aa: CASSPWDIYTDTQYF
cdr3_nt: TGTGCCAGCTCACCCTGGGACATATACACAGATACGCAGTATTTT
j_call: TRBJ2-3
d_call: NA
clone_size: few
v_call: TRBV18

cdr3_aa: CASSRTSANNEQFF
cdr3_nt: TGTGCCAGCAGCCGGACTAGCGCGAACAATGAGCAGTTCTTC
j_call: TRBJ2-1
d_call: TRBD2
clone_size: NA
v_call: TRBV9